This TCR beta chain was obtained from a study of graft-versus-host responses after intestinal transplantation. Overall study: Multivisceral, liver-intestinal, or isolated intestinal grafts were transplanted into recipients. All of the recipients had induction that used anti-thymocyte globulin, then tacrolimus and steroids for approximately 3 years. Study-wide points: Early after transplant, HvG declines were associated with peak levels of circulating GvH clones. GvH clones occurred in recipient marrow; some first appeared in ileum or blood.

In regard to this clone: Its cognate antigen is unknown.

Generated by immunoSEQ multiplex PCR, the TCRdb table keeps only in-frame clones and is missing some. The repertoire consists of 20,000 or so clones, with about nine tenths occurring once and the leading ten covering approximately 2%. The germline CDR1 and CDR2 sequences are MRHNA and SNTAGT. The junction had 0 bases not matched to a gene; V was cut back by 0 bases and J by 4 bases. The CDR3 consists of 15 residues. The receptor was derived from a human patient who received an intestinal transplant, so some T cells may come from the graft donor. The input for sequencing was PBMCs, taken roughly 54 weeks after transplant. This rearrangement joins TRBV6-4 to TRBJ2-1; 10 nucleotides agree with TRBD2. For the CDR3, the DNA is TGTGCCAGCAGTGACTCTAGCGGGAGGTACAATGAGCAGTTCTTC. This encodes CASSDSSGRYNEQFF.